This T cell receptor (beta chain) originates from a study of breast tumors, draining lymph nodes, adjacent tissues. Study findings and constraints: Tumor repertoires ranked between lymph nodes and nontumor tissue in diversity, with V and J gene preferences. Compared with basal-like, luminal-like tumors shared significantly more repertoire with nontumor tissue. Most tumor T cells seemingly derive from lymph node, then expand in tumor. That most tumor T cells come from lymph nodes remained unproven.

Germline CDR1 is DFQATT and CDR2 is SNEGSKA (reference sequence). The CDR3 spans 15 residues. V lost 3 bases to trimming and J lost 8 bases; unmatched junction nucleotides: 5. At least ten counts were recorded for this clonotype. Antigen: not known. TCRdb independently ran MiXCR on the multiplex PCR reads; one entry per CDR3 protein. Among around 43,000 distinct CDR3 sequences listed, about 23% were seen once. This sequence was found in a female donor with breast cancer. Some clones in this sample may be carry-over from other donors' samples. The material sequenced was breast tumor tissue. The chain joins TRBV20-1 to TRBJ1-6, with 12 positions matching TRBD1. CDR3 sequence: CSASLGQGAYSPLHF. In DNA, the CDR3 is TGCAGTGCTAGCTTGGGACAGGGGGCCTATTCACCCCTCCACTTT.